This T cell receptor beta chain originates from a study of cytomegalovirus exposure and HLA in healthy donors (dated by TCRdb to the late 2010s). In the study overall: An earlier analysis of several hundred of the donors reported more than 250 Gb of sequence data and some 120 million unique TCR beta sequences from around 200 million T cells. About 280 gigabases of sequencing data and tens of millions of unique TCR sequences made up an early release that covered under 750 HLA-typed donors. The genetic ancestry cluster associated with self-reported Caucasian donors included roughly four fifths of the 300 to 400 genotyped donors. The study aimed to test whether cataloging public T cell receptors could reveal signatures of past pathogen exposure. The study used immunosequencing to profile the T cell repertoires of about 670 subjects and linked those repertoires to cytomegalovirus serostatus. In addition to the first cohort of around 670 subjects, a separate validation cohort of 100 to 150 different subjects was used. To predict cytomegalovirus infection status, the study brought together high-throughput TCR immunosequencing, statistical association of individual TCRs with disease status, and machine learning. A later analysis re-examined previously published TCR beta repertoires from several hundred donors and added high-resolution HLA genotyping to investigate patterns of TCR occurrence. In the later analysis, no new phenotypic data were used to find candidate immune exposures; instead, reliance was placed on TCR beta sequences and their occurrence across donors. In an earlier analysis of more than 550 of the donors, high-throughput TCR beta sequencing was used to judge whether each TCR beta V gene segment behaved as functional or pseudogenic. Donor age, sex, ethnicity and CMV serostatus were compiled together with the repertoire data. In a later genetic analysis, genome-wide SNP genotypes for about 55% of the roughly 670 donors were used, and that subset was treated as a discovery cohort. All discovery cohort repertoires had been generated on a single sequencing platform. HLA typing covered class I and class II loci at four-digit resolution. The number of donors typed differed by locus, with 629-630 for A, B, C, DRB1 and DQB1, more than 500 for DQA1, approximately 570 for DPA1, and around 450 for DPB1. About 5 DR-DQ haplotypes were handled as single units for association and clustering, since linkage in the cohort was strong. Among under 450 genotyped donors of the cohort, an average of about 240,000 unique TCR beta nucleotide sequences were sequenced per donor, 15% to 20% of them non-productive. Study-wide conclusions, independent of this receptor: According to the authors, the approach could potentially be generalized to other disease states and immunological phenotypes. Correlated functional status among segregating V segments might be attributable to linkage disequilibrium, but an unknown experimental factor could not be ruled out. In vitro tests confirmed that a few of the cytomegalovirus-associated TCR beta chains recognize cytomegalovirus antigens. Specific HLA alleles were associated with over 15,000 TCR beta sequences at a false discovery rate of 0.05 in a later analysis. Most TCR sequences were observed very rarely across donors, whereas some public TCRs were present in many individuals. Because HLA typing was unavailable for some donors at each locus, only the typed subset was used in association tests. Compared with the approximately 670-donor mean, donors in an Asian-associated ancestry cluster had fewer N-insertions in productive TCRs, according to a later genetic analysis. A group of highly shared sequence variants was considered likely to be a technical artifact of the sequencing pipeline. In a later analysis, HLA-associated TCR beta chains were found to be more clonally expanded and to have lower generation probabilities than equally common non-associated chains. According to a later analysis, parvovirus B19, influenza, CMV and Epstein-Barr virus appeared linked to several top co-occurrence clusters. A further reported finding was that TCR beta sequences accurately predicted the HLA-A and HLA-B alleles for most subjects in the first cohort. Strong co-occurrence of HLA alleles, especially DR and DQ, made assigning TCR associations to individual alleles difficult. The 87-base-pair reads could not distinguish some IMGT-functional V segments, including TRBV6-2 and TRBV6-3, so those segments were excluded. Sequencing depth was assumed to be roughly uniform across donors in the presence/absence analyses, though that assumption may not hold. Cytomegalovirus status was reported to be diagnosed by the classifier with high specificity and sensitivity in both the original and validation cohorts. The only immune exposure information available for the cohort was CMV serostatus. A total of fewer than 200 TCR beta chains were listed by the study as associated with cytomegalovirus. The earlier analysis of 450 to 700 of the donors excluded 15 to 20 rarely observed V segments, including chromosome 9 orphons, because counts were too low. In this cohort, only TCR beta chains were sequenced, and detectable features were limited by the absence of alpha or paired-chain data. In a later analysis, TCR association rates were found to vary across HLA loci, with the most associated TCRs seen for DRB1 alleles and the fewest for HLA-C alleles. V-gene and J-gene trimming of TCR beta chains was associated with a missense DCLRE1C variant in a later genetic analysis, and the association was replicated in an independent cohort. In an earlier analysis of around 500 of the donors, most TCR beta V segments appeared in productive rearrangements about 87% or about 30% of the time, broadly matching IMGT annotations. Most CMV-associated TCR beta chains appeared to be HLA-restricted in a later analysis, and the HLA associations seemed to be driven largely by CMV exposure.

This clone was observed once. The antigen it recognizes is unknown. Qualities for individual bases were not recorded, and no much larger clone is one base off. V is shortened by 0 bases, J by 4 bases, and the region joining them spans 13 bases. From the cysteine through the phenylalanine, the CDR3 covers 15 amino acids. Only the CDR3 DNA stays, 45 bases, in frame from base 1. The germline V gene supplies CDR1 SGHTA and CDR2 FQGNSA. The cohort was made up of roughly 670 healthy bone marrow donors. At the time of sampling, every cohort member was nominally healthy, though immune exposures that went unrecorded were likely present. The donor was CMV seronegative and was included in the group of over 300 seronegative cohort members. A peripheral blood sample was collected from each donor, and TCR beta sequencing was performed on peripheral blood mononuclear cells. Genomic DNA extraction from the blood cell samples was performed with the Qiagen DNeasy Blood Extraction Kit.

The protocol used for the library was the immunoSEQ multiplex PCR assay. The multiplex PCR relied on a mix of 60 forward primers for TCR Vbeta segments and 13 reverse primers for TCR Jbeta segments. The CDR3 region of rearranged TCR beta genes was amplified from genomic DNA by a multiplex PCR assay. Amplified TCR beta libraries were sequenced as 87-base-pair reads on the Illumina HiSeq System. As for the original processing: Across the 600 to 700 repertoires, a later analysis counted approximately 83 million unique TCR beta chains, approximately 12 million of which were shared by at least two donors. Raw reads were error-corrected and collapsed into unique sequences by a nearest-neighbor algorithm in which closely related sequences were merged to remove PCR and sequencing errors. CDR3 sequences were aligned to IMGT reference sequences to assign V, D and J gene segments. Each retained sequence needed at least a six-nucleotide match to both a V gene segment and a J gene segment. Rearrangements were classified as productive when the CDR3 lacked stop codons and remained in frame with V and J, and all other rearrangements were classified as non-productive. Following IMGT convention, CDR3 was defined as the stretch from the second conserved V-encoded cysteine up to the conserved J-encoded phenylalanine. The earlier analysis of some 580 of the donors excluded any sequence lacking an unambiguous match to a single V gene segment. In an earlier analysis of 587 of the donors, V segments were called functional above 56.7% productive rearrangements and were called segregating when the between-donor standard deviation exceeded 5%. A statistical classification framework was developed to diagnose cytomegalovirus status using the catalog of TCR beta chain sequences. In a later analysis, TCR nucleotide sequences were compared against IMGT/GENE-DB human TR gene sequences so that V and J genes could be assigned. The TCRdist pipeline was used in a later analysis to assign CDR3 sequences and most-parsimonious VDJ recombination scenarios. In a later analysis, each TCR beta chain was defined by its CDR3 amino acid sequence together with its V-gene family, and reads lacking a unique V-gene family were excluded. A later analysis removed 592 highly shared, low-generation-probability nucleotide sequences to deal with suspected cross-contamination and a sequencing artifact. For each public chain, a later analysis derived a clonal expansion index from normalized ranks of inferred template counts within each repertoire. In a later analysis, generation probabilities were computed using a VDJ recombination model fitted to out-of-frame rearrangements, and the results were checked against IGoR. Hypergeometric tests were used in a later analysis to score TCR-TCR, TCR-HLA and TCR-CMV co-occurrence, with a repertoire-size bias correction applied to the TCR pairs. In a later analysis, false discovery rates were estimated by permuting HLA or CMV assignments 20 times. A later analysis grouped co-occurring TCRs with DBSCAN, adding TCRdist sequence similarity when clustering within HLA-allele-positive subsets. Repertoires with fewer than 30,000 or more than 120,000 public chains, plus five repertoires with anomalous nucleotide sharing, were excluded from co-occurrence clustering. The clones in this table, taken by TCRdb from immuneACCESS, are in-frame only. Not every clone is retained; where verified, under half of the shortfall comes from an unresolved V gene, and the cause of the rest is unknown. V, J and clone size are taken as reported in that table, and D and trimming were inferred from the DNA itself. For this sample the table gives 120,000 or so clones, of which over 75% were detected only once. The top ten clones comprise less than 2.5% of the sample.

The clonotype comes from a man aged 30-40 years in good health and CMV-seronegative. In this chain, TRBV7-2 is recombined with TRBJ2-7, with a weak D call of TRBD2 (6 bases match). Sequencing used PBMCs. The sequenced DNA: TGTGCCAGCAGCTTAGCGCTCGGGGGTGGGTACGAGCAGTACTTC. Translated, this is CASSLALGGGYEQYF.